One and the same sample provided the 24 T cell receptor beta chains below, sequenced in a study of T cell changes during pregnancy in multiple sclerosis. Here immunoSEQ multiplex PCR was the method, and the copy in TCRdb shows in-frame clones only, minus some. This sample has around 30,000 clones, with approximately 94% found just once. Sequenced material: CD4+ T cells from peripheral blood mononuclear cells, taken after pregnancy. These receptors were obtained from a female donor with multiple sclerosis, enrolled in a pregnancy study.

V is TRBV10-3 and J is TRBJ1-2, with a tentative D call TRBD1 (5 bases). Per germline, CDR1 ENHRY and CDR2 SYGVKD. The V gene lost 2 bases and the J gene lost 3 bases, with 22 bases spanning the gap. The CDR3 loop spans 18 amino acids. The chain's CDR3 is CAISERGRRGAVDYGYTF. DNA of the CDR3: TGTGCCATCAGTGAGCGGGGGAGAAGGGGCGCGGTGGACTATGGCTACACCTTC.

V and J are TRBV11-1 and TRBJ1-1; 9 bases agree with TRBD1. The V segment lost 4 bases and the J segment 6 bases; nucleotides outside the gene matches: 3. Germline loops: CDR1 SGHAT, CDR2 FQDESV (reference sequence). CDR3 length: 13 residues. The CDR3 bases are TGTGCCAGCAGCTCCACAGGGGGCTCTGAAGCTTTCTTT. Amino acid sequence: CASSSTGGSEAFF.

This chain joins TRBV5-8 and TRBJ1-2; no definite D call. This CDR3 is built from 13 residues. The V gene's germline CDR1 is SGHTS and CDR2 YDEGEE. V was cut by 4 bases and J by 4 bases, with 11 bases left in between. CDR3: CASSPGEAYGYTF. As DNA, the CDR3 is TGTGCCAGCAGCCCCGGAGAGGCCTATGGCTACACCTTC.

This clone is a singleton in its sample. This chain links TRBV19 with TRBJ2-5, with 8 nucleotides matching TRBD2. Germline-derived CDR1 and CDR2 are LNHDA and SQIVND (reference sequence). The CDR3 covers 15 residues. V lost 4 bases to trimming and J lost 5 bases; unmatched junction nucleotides: 9. The chain's CDR3 is CASSTRSGLGETQYF. The CDR3 bases are TGTGCCAGTAGTACCCGGTCGGGACTAGGGGAGACCCAGTACTTC. Full variable domain (missing parts from reference TRBV19 and TRBJ2-5): DGGITQSPKYLFRKEGQNVTLSCEQNLNHDAMYWYRQDPGQGLRLIYYSQIVNDFQKGDIAEGYSVSREKKESFPLTVTSAQKNPTAFYLCASSTRSGLGETQYFGPGTRLLVL.

The chain uses TRBV5-5 and TRBJ1-1; D unclear. The CDR3 is made up of 15 amino acids. The V and J ends lost 3 bases and 0 bases respectively, with 12 bases between them. CDR1 and CDR2 from the germline V gene are SGHKS and YYEKEE (reference sequence). The CDR3 loop is CASSSLITMNTEAFF. Written as DNA, the CDR3 is TGTGCCAGCAGCTCCCTCATCACTATGAACACTGAAGCTTTCTTT.

This chain connects TRBV5-1 to TRBJ1-1, with 10 bases matching TRBD1. This CDR3 spans 15 amino acids. After removal of 4 bases from V and 8 bases from J, the junction contained 11 bases not matched to a gene. Germline V gene data show CDR1 as SGHRS and CDR2 as YFSETQ. This CDR3 is CASSPPRDRGGEAFF. The CDR3, as DNA: TGCGCCAGCAGCCCCCCAAGGGACAGGGGCGGGGAAGCTTTCTTT.

The chain is built from TRBV6-5 and TRBJ1-2; the match to TRBD1 covers 8 bases. Trimming cost V 2 bases and J 6 bases; bases outside gene matches: 8. The germline V gene has CDR1 MNHEY and CDR2 SVGAGI. This CDR3 has 15 amino acids. The CDR3 is CASSYTRTGLDGYTF. Written as DNA, the CDR3 is TGTGCCAGCAGTTACACCCGGACAGGGCTTGATGGCTACACCTTC.

The chain links TRBV5-6 to TRBJ2-5; the D gene is possibly TRBD1 (6 bases). The CDR3 has 14 amino acids. Trimming removed 2 bases from V and 2 bases from J, with 10 bases in between. Germline CDR1 and CDR2: SGHDT and YYEEEE. The CDR3 nucleotides are TGTGCCAGCAGCTTAGAGGGGGTACAAGAGACCCAGTACTTC. It encodes CASSLEGVQETQYF.

The CDR3 region is CASSLFGAGREETQYF. The CDR3 DNA is TGCGCCAGCAGCCTCTTTGGGGCAGGGAGGGAAGAGACCCAGTACTTC. V and J are TRBV5-1 and TRBJ2-5; TRBD2 matches at 7 bases. V was clipped by 4 bases and J by 3 bases; unmatched bases: 12. CDR1 is SGHRS, CDR2 YFSETQ, per germline. The CDR3 totals 16 residues.

The V and J genes are TRBV6-4 and TRBJ1-2; weak D call: TRBD1 (5 bases). Germline V lookup: CDR1 MRHNA, CDR2 SNTAGT. V shed 0 bases and J shed 5 bases, with 7 bases lying between them. The CDR3 consists of 13 residues. DNA for the CDR3: TGTGCCAGCAGTGACTCGGGGGGGTATGGCTACACCTTC. This gives the protein CASSDSGGYGYTF.

The J gene is TRBJ2-1, the V gene TRBV7-9; D remains unclear. The CDR3 has 14 residues. V was cut by 1 base and J by 0 bases, with 4 bases left in between. Germline V CDR1 and CDR2: SEHNR, FQNEAQ (reference sequence). CDR3 nucleotides: TGTGCCAGCAGCTTAGACAGCTCCTACAATGAGCAGTTCTTC. Amino acids: CASSLDSSYNEQFF.

The chain links TRBV7-9 to TRBJ1-1; D is undetermined. The ends were cut back, 6 bases at V and 6 bases at J, with 17 bases in the middle. Germline values: CDR1 SEHNR, CDR2 FQNEAQ (reference sequence). CDR3 size: 14 residues. The CDR3 spells CASRGGFGNAEAFF. In DNA, the CDR3 is TGTGCCAGCAGGGGCGGGTTTGGTAACGCTGAAGCTTTCTTT.

V is TRBV18 and J is TRBJ2-5; no definite D call. The CDR3 is 15 amino acids. Germline V gene sequence: CDR1 KGHSH, CDR2 LQKENI. V shed 5 bases and J shed 1 base, with 14 bases lying between them. The CDR3 DNA follows: TGTGCCAGCTCATCGAAAGACGGGTCCCAAGAGACCCAGTACTTC. This codes for CASSSKDGSQETQYF.

This rearrangement joins TRBV7-2 to TRBJ1-3; possibly TRBD1 for D (5 bases). Germline V gene data show CDR1 as SGHTA and CDR2 as FQGNSA. The CDR3 loop spans 14 amino acids. The V gene lost 6 bases and the J gene lost 0 bases, with 9 bases spanning the gap. The CDR3 sequence is CASSTDISGNTIYF. The DNA for the CDR3 is TGTGCCAGCAGTACGGACATCTCTGGAAACACCATATATTTT.

The rearrangement joins TRBV5-1 to TRBJ2-7, with D hard to call. Germline V gene lookup returns CDR1 SGHRS and CDR2 YFSETQ. There are 15 residues in the CDR3. Trimming removed 0 bases from V and 0 bases from J, with 10 bases in between. CDR3 region: CASSLALAGSYEQYF. CDR3 bases: TGCGCCAGCAGCTTGGCCTTAGCCGGCTCCTACGAGCAGTACTTC.

CDR3 sequence: CASSVGRQETQYF. CDR3 nucleotides: TGTGCCAGCTCGGTGGGGAGACAAGAGACCCAGTACTTC. The chain carries TRBV18 and TRBJ2-5; possible D gene TRBD2, 5 bases. The V end was cut by 6 bases, the J end by 2 bases, with 10 bases between. Per germline, CDR1 KGHSH and CDR2 LQKENI. This CDR3 has 13 amino acids.

This chain joins TRBV7-9 and TRBJ1-4; D call uncertain. Germline CDR1 SEHNR, CDR2 FQNEAQ (reference sequence). Trimming cost V 3 bases and J 0 bases, with 11 bases left between them. The CDR3 totals 16 residues. CDR3 bases: TGTGCCAGCAGCTTCATTTTCGGTCCAACTAATGAAAAACTGTTTTTT. This gives the protein CASSFIFGPTNEKLFF.

The rearrangement uses TRBV7-2 and TRBJ1-2; tentatively, D is TRBD1 (6 bases). The CDR3 is 13 amino acids. CDR1 is SGHTA, CDR2 FQGNSA, per germline. V was clipped by 3 bases and J by 6 bases, with 11 bases between them. The CDR3 region has the DNA TGTGCCAGCAGCTTCAGGGGTCGACATGGCTACACCTTC. Protein product: CASSFRGRHGYTF.

The V gene is TRBV5-1, the J gene TRBJ1-1; 7 bases are shared with TRBD1. Trimming at V came to 0 bases and at J to 1 base, leaving 9 bases not matched to a gene. Germline lookup yields CDR1 SGHRS and CDR2 YFSETQ. The CDR3 has 17 amino acids. Here the CDR3 reads CASSLEGRGYQNTEAFF. The DNA of the CDR3 is TGCGCCAGCAGCTTGGAGGGCAGGGGGTACCAGAACACTGAAGCTTTCTTT.

This clone is a singleton in its sample. The J gene is TRBJ2-5, the V gene TRBV14, with unresolved D. The ends were cut back, 2 bases at V and 7 bases at J, with 8 bases in the middle. The CDR3 is 12 residues long. Germline values: CDR1 SGHDN, CDR2 FVKESK. CDR3 amino acids: CASSQTTGTQYF. The DNA of the CDR3 is TGTGCCAGCAGCCAAACGACTGGGACCCAGTACTTC.

On this clone itself: One end of the junction fails to match germline, which may point to a read error. The chain has TRBV19 and TRBJ1-5; 10 bases map to TRBD1. This CDR3 contains 13 residues. CDR1 is LNHDA and CDR2 is SQIVND in the germline V gene (reference sequence). The CDR3 DNA reads as TGTGCCAGTAGTCGCCCAGACAGGGGGCTCCTCTTTTTT. The encoded protein is CASSRPDRGLLFF.

A single count supports this clone. The V call is TRBV6-1, the J call TRBJ1-2, with D unclear. Germline V gene data show CDR1 as MNHNS and CDR2 as SASEGT. The CDR3 spans 16 residues. Trimming cost V 3 bases and J 6 bases, with 20 bases left between them. The CDR3 DNA reads as TGTGCCAGCAGTGAGGTAGTGTTAGAATACTCCGATGGCTACACCTTC. Its protein is CASSEVVLEYSDGYTF.

The rearrangement joins TRBV5-5 to TRBJ2-5; the D is unclear. The CDR3 spans 13 residues. Trimming shortened V by 2 bases and J by 7 bases, and 12 bases separated the two germline ends. Germline V CDR1 and CDR2: SGHKS, YYEKEE (reference sequence). The CDR3 DNA reads TGTGCCAGCAGCTTCGGTGATCCGGGGACCCAGTACTTC. This codes for CASSFGDPGTQYF.

The rearrangement joins TRBV19 to TRBJ1-4; D uncertain. The CDR3 contains 14 residues. Germline lookup yields CDR1 LNHDA and CDR2 SQIVND (reference sequence). V was cut by 4 bases and J by 0 bases, with 6 bases left in between. CDR3 coding DNA: TGTGCCAGTAGTACCGGTGCAACTAATGAAAAACTGTTTTTT. Translating it yields CASSTGATNEKLFF. The whole variable domain, filled in from reference TRBV19 and TRBJ1-4, reads DGGITQSPKYLFRKEGQNVTLSCEQNLNHDAMYWYRQDPGQGLRLIYYSQIVNDFQKGDIAEGYSVSREKKESFPLTVTSAQKNPTAFYLCASSTGATNEKLFFGSGTQLSVL.